These 7 T cell receptor beta chains were sequenced from one sample in a study of radiation and T cells in renal cell carcinoma (dated by TCRdb to the early 2020s). Library generation was performed with the immunoSEQ multiplex PCR assay. The immuneACCESS repertoire file appears here via TCRdb, limited to in-frame rearrangements. These files lack a portion of the clones; in checked studies, under half of the deficit traces to unresolved V genes, and the cause of the others is not known. This sample gives about 140,000 clones in total; roughly 83% of them show up just once. The biggest ten clones account for roughly a quarter of the sample. The time point label here, explained by the study, means: baseline pretreatment blood. This specimen's treatment or condition label, per the study, means: 15 Gy SBRT to primary tumor, nephrectomy 4 weeks later. The sample was blood, taken from a patient whose treatment included radiotherapy and nephrectomy. The receptors come from a woman aged 45-65 years with renal cell carcinoma.

This clone has only a few counts. V usage is TRBV7-2 and J usage is TRBJ1-1; unclear D gene. V was cut by 3 bases and J by 1 base, with 12 bases left in between. Germline lookup yields CDR1 SGHTA and CDR2 FQGNSA. This CDR3 is 15 amino acids long. The DNA for the CDR3 is TGTGCCAGCAGCTTTTCTCCCTTACCGAACACTGAAGCTTTCTTT. It codes for CASSFSPLPNTEAFF.

V gene TRBV9 combines with J gene TRBJ2-7; D is unresolved. This CDR3 spans 14 amino acids. Germline V lookup: CDR1 SGDLS, CDR2 YYNGEE. The ends were cut back, 1 base at V and 0 bases at J, with 8 bases in the middle. CDR3 sequence reads: CASSVRIHSYEQYF. DNA for the CDR3: TGTGCCAGCAGCGTAAGGATCCACTCCTACGAGCAGTACTTC.

The V call is TRBV5-5, the J call TRBJ2-2; D possibly corresponds to TRBD1 (6 bases). Trimming pared 6 bases from V and 6 bases from J, leaving 15 bases between. This CDR3 contains 14 residues. From germline, CDR1 is SGHKS and CDR2 YYEKEE (reference sequence). CDR3 region: CASTVQGESGELFF. In DNA form, the CDR3 reads TGTGCCAGCACGGTACAGGGAGAGTCCGGGGAGCTGTTTTTT.

This chain uses TRBV6-5 with TRBJ1-4; TRBD1 agrees at 8 bases. This CDR3 is built from 15 residues. Trimming took 2 bases from V and 5 from J; bases not matched to a gene: 4. Germline values: CDR1 MNHEY, CDR2 SVGAGI. The CDR3, as DNA: TGTGCCAGCAGTTACCGTACAGGGGGGAATGAAAAACTGTTTTTT. Translating it yields CASSYRTGGNEKLFF.

The rearrangement joins TRBV7-2 to TRBJ2-1, with 8 bases lining up with TRBD2. The V segment lost 4 bases and the J segment 10 bases; nucleotides outside the gene matches: 15. Per the germline V gene, CDR1 is SGHTA and CDR2 is FQGNSA. The CDR3 has 16 amino acids. Here the CDR3 reads CASSSSRLAGKGEQFF. DNA of the CDR3: TGTGCCAGCAGCTCCTCTCGGCTAGCGGGCAAGGGAGAGCAGTTCTTC.

The rearrangement links TRBV7-6 to TRBJ2-7, with D tentatively TRBD2 (7 bases). CDR3 length equals 15 residues. Germline V CDR1 and CDR2: SGHVS, FNYEAQ. V lost 5 bases to trimming and J lost 3 bases, with 17 bases between them. CDR3 DNA sequence: TGTGCCAGCAGCCCTAGTAGGGGGGGCGGCTACGAGCAGTACTTC. Its translation is CASSPSRGGGYEQYF.

The chain recombines TRBV30 with TRBJ1-1, with D unresolved. There are 11 residues in the CDR3. Germline CDR1 GTSNPN, CDR2 SVGIG (reference sequence). Trimming took 5 bases from V and 6 from J, leaving 10 bases between them. In nucleotides, the CDR3 is TGTGCCTGGCGCGCCTGGGCTGAAGCTTTCTTT. Translation gives CAWRAWAEAFF.